These 6 T cell receptor beta chains share one sample of origin, sequenced in a study of Ad26.COV2.S vaccination and SARS-CoV-2 variants. Treatment noted: 19 received Ad26.COV2.S at low or high dose, single or two shots; several received placebo; per-sample allocation not given. Repertoires come from day 63 after the first vaccine or placebo injection. Data came from immunoSEQ multiplex PCR; TCRdb stores just in-frame clones and leaves some out. The profile covers 300,000 to 500,000 clones, with roughly nine tenths appearing a single time and 3.5% taken by the ten largest. Sequenced material: peripheral blood, taken in a trial of Ad26.COV2.S vaccine versus placebo. These receptors were collected from a person between 18 and 59 years old who received the Ad26.COV2.S COVID-19 vaccine or a placebo.

The chain is built from TRBV28 and TRBJ2-2; TRBD2 agrees at 10 bases. The CDR3 spans 15 residues. V lost 7 bases, J lost 6 bases, and 8 bases stayed unmatched. CDR1 and CDR2 (germline): MDHEN, SYDVKM. For the CDR3, the DNA is TGTGCCAGCAAAAATCGACTAGCGGGTCCCGGGGAGCTGTTTTTT. Protein product: CASKNRLAGPGELFF.

The chain combines TRBV9 with TRBJ2-1; 8 bases align to TRBD1. J gave up 5 bases and V 6 bases, and 4 bases lay outside the gene matches. This CDR3 spans 13 amino acids. CDR1 is SGDLS and CDR2 is YYNGEE in the germline V gene. CDR3 nucleotides: TGTGCCAGCACCGGGACAGGCCACAATGAGCAGTTCTTC. It is translated as CASTGTGHNEQFF. Variable domain in full (rest from reference TRBV9 and TRBJ2-1): DSGVTQTPKHLITATGQRVTLRCSPRSGDLSVYWYQQSLDQGLQFLIQYYNGEERAKGNILERFSAQQFPDLHSELNLSSLELGDSALYFCASTGTGHNEQFFGPGTRLTVL.

The CDR3 DNA is TGCGCCAGCAGCTTGGGGGGACAGCAAGAGACCCAGTACTTC. This translates into CASSLGGQQETQYF. The J gene is TRBJ2-5, the V gene TRBV5-1; TRBD1 matches 7 bases. Germline assignment: CDR1 SGHRS and CDR2 YFSETQ. The CDR3 length is 14 residues. V lost 0 bases, J lost 2 bases, and 1 base stayed unmatched.

V and J are TRBV7-6 and TRBJ2-6; 8 nucleotides align to TRBD1. The germline gives CDR1 SGHVS, CDR2 FNYEAQ. This CDR3 contains 17 residues. V dropped 1 base and J dropped 0; count of bases not matched to a gene: 2. CDR3 sequence: CASSLGTGRSGANVLTF. The CDR3, as DNA: TGTGCCAGCAGCTTAGGGACAGGGCGCTCTGGGGCCAACGTCCTGACTTTC. Complete variable domain (other parts from reference TRBV7-6 and TRBJ2-6): GAGVSQSPRYKVTKRGQDVALRCDPISGHVSLYWYRQALGQGPEFLTYFNYEAQQDKSGLPNDRFSAERPEGSISTLTIQRTEQRDSAMYRCASSLGTGRSGANVLTFGAGSRLTVL.

CDR3 nucleotide sequence: TGTGCCAGTAGTATTTGGGAAGCCAAAAACATTCAGTACTTC. Protein: CASSIWEAKNIQYF. The genes are TRBV19 and TRBJ2-4; D call uncertain. Germline assignment: CDR1 LNHDA and CDR2 SQIVND (reference sequence). V lost 3 bases and J lost 0, with 6 bases in between. There are 14 residues in the CDR3.

V is TRBV6-1 and J is TRBJ1-3; no firm D call. The V gene lost 1 base and the J gene lost 2 bases, with 3 bases spanning the gap. Germline V gene sequence: CDR1 MNHNS, CDR2 SASEGT. The CDR3 loop spans 13 amino acids. CDR3 residues: CASSEVPGNTIYF. CDR3 coding DNA: TGTGCCAGCAGTGAAGTACCTGGAAACACCATATATTTT.